This TCR beta chain was observed in a study of blood T cell repertoires in COVID-19. The repertoire was sequenced with immunoSEQ multiplex PCR; TCRdb's copy has only in-frame clones and lacks some. This sample has over 200,000 clones, with under 85% found just once. CDR1 and CDR2 (germline): GTSNPN, SVGIG (reference sequence). The CDR3 has 17 residues. V gave up 1 base and J gave up 2 bases; unmatched junction bases: 10. This chain connects TRBV30 to TRBJ1-5, with 8 bases lining up with TRBD1. Specimen: peripheral blood. This TCR came from a woman under 40 with COVID-19, enrolled during active disease. CDR3 DNA sequence: TGTGCCTGGAGTGCCCCTCGAGACAGGGGAGGCAATCAGCCCCAGCATTTT. It is translated as CAWSAPRDRGGNQPQHF.